This TCR beta chain was sequenced for a study of shared T cell receptors in the human thymus. CDR1 and CDR2 from the germline V gene are SGDLS and YYNGEE. The CDR3 is 16 amino acids. V gave up 0 bases and J gave up 1 base, with 13 bases separating them. The method was immunoSEQ multiplex PCR; TCRdb's version includes in-frame clones alone and lacks a portion of them. Among some 640,000 clones listed, 87% were seen once. This sample was shared with a second study, whose subject was human thymus T cells. From that paper: Corrective surgery for congenital heart defects was being performed on the healthy Finnish infants who were the donors. In corrective heart surgery, resections were taken, and these provided the thymus tissue. Reports from related research described highly overlapping thymic repertoires among unrelated individuals.

The gene calls are TRBV9 and TRBJ2-5; D gene unclear. Sequenced input: thymocytes. The sequence was collected from a boy younger than two with a congenital heart defect. The CDR3 region has the DNA TGTGCCAGCAGCGTAGGGGCAGACCCCTCCCAAGAGACCCAGTACTTC. The encoded protein is CASSVGADPSQETQYF.